The sequence of this TCR beta chain was determined in a study of blood T cell repertoires in COVID-19. Study-level background: The samples span acute and convalescent COVID-19 from the United States, Italy and Spain. In each case, the material was cDNA or gDNA derived from T cells, B-cell-depleted T cells, or PBMCs.

Per the original methods: Nucleated cell number was recorded as an estimate derived from reference gene primer amplification. TCRdb keeps only in-frame clones here, not all; method: immunoSEQ multiplex PCR. V, J and clone size reflect that table, while D and trimming were determined from the DNA. The sample contains some 110,000 clones, roughly 85% of which appear only once. Deletions cut 5 bases from V and 2 bases from J, with 13 bases between. CDR3 length: 14 residues. CDR1 and CDR2 (germline): SGHAT, FQNNGV. The TCR sequence derives from a man in his fifties with acute or convalescent COVID-19. The gene calls are TRBV11-2 and TRBJ2-7, with D tentatively TRBD2 (5 bases). The sample taken for sequencing was peripheral blood. CDR3 loop: CASSRAGGAYEQYF. The CDR3 region has the DNA TGTGCCAGCAGCCGGGCAGGAGGCGCCTACGAGCAGTACTTC.